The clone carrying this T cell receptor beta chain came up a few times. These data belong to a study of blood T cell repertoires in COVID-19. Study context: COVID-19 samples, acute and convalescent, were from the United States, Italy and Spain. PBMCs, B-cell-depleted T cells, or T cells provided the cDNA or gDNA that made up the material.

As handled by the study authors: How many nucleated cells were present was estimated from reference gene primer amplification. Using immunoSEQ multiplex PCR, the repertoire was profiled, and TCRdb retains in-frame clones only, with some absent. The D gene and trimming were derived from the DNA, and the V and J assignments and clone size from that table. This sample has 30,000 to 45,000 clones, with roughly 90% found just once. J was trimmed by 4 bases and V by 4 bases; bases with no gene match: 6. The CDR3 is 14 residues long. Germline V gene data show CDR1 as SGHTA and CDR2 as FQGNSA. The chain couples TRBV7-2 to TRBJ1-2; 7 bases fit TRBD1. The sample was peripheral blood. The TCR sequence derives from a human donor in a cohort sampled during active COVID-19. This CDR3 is CASSSRQGGYGYTF. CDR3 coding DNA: TGTGCCAGCAGCTCAAGACAGGGAGGCTATGGCTACACCTTC.